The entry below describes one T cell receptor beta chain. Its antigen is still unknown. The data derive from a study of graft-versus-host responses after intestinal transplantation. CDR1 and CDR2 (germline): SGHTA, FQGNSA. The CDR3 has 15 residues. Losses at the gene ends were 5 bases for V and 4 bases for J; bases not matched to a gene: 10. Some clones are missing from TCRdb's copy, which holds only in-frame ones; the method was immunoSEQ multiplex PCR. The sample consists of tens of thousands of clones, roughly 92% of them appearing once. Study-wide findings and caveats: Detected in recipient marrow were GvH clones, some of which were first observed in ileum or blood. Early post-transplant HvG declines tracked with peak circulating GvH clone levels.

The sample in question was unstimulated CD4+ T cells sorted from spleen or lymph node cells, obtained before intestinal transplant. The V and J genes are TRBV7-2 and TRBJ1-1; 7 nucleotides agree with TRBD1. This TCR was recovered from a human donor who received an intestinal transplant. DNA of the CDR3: TGTGCCAGCAGCCCAGGGAGGGGGCGAGGCACTGAAGCTTTCTTT. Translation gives CASSPGRGRGTEAFF.